This TCR beta chain originates from a study of cytomegalovirus exposure and HLA in healthy donors. About the research overall: Drawn from HLA-typed donors, around 85 million unique TCRs were held in an early data release.

It was with 60 Vbeta and 13 Jbeta primers that the PCR ran. Clones were read by immunoSEQ multiplex PCR, and TCRdb kept only the in-frame ones, dropping some. The sample lists 100,000 to 150,000 clones; roughly 80% were seen once. In the case of this clone: The antigen is unknown.

The study, taken as a whole, reports: One variant, a missense change in DCLRE1C, was linked in a later analysis to TCR beta V- and J-gene trimming. An analysis done earlier found most TCR beta V segments productive about 87% or about 30% of the time.

V dropped 2 bases and J dropped 8 bases, with 10 bases sitting between them. This CDR3 is built from 13 residues. The germline V gene encodes CDR1 SNHLY and CDR2 FYNNEI. The sequenced sample was PBMCs. The chain couples TRBV2 to TRBJ2-4; weak D call: TRBD2 (5 bases). The TCR was taken from a boy aged 10-17 years in good health and CMV-seronegative. This chain's CDR3 is CASSEQMGDIQYF. CDR3 nucleotides: TGTGCCAGCAGTGAACAGATGGGAGACATTCAGTACTTC.